These T cell receptor beta chains were read from a single sample in a study of early T cells in non-severe SARS-CoV-2 infection. TCRdb recomputed calls from the 5' RACE reads with MiXCR, one row per CDR3 protein. The sample has tens of thousands of distinct CDR3 sequences, roughly a tenth seen once; the top ten hold approximately 8%. Sequenced here: whole blood, sampled at baseline. The receptors here all came from an adult who was a healthcare worker with PCR-confirmed SARS-CoV-2 infection or an uninfected control (not recorded which). Both conserved end residues are part of each CDR3. Each record gives: D gene, J gene, V gene, clone size, CDR3 protein, CDR3 DNA. The D gene is left open where the match is weak. A clone size is listed for some rows: how often the clone was seen (once, few, many), or a class if it is expanded.

d_call: TRBD2
j_call: TRBJ2-7
v_call: TRBV7-3
clone_size: -
cdr3_aa: CASSLTQRGHQYF
cdr3_nt: TGTGCCAGCAGCTTAACACAGCGGGGGCACCAGTACTTC

d_call: -
j_call: TRBJ2-7
v_call: TRBV10-3
clone_size: -
cdr3_aa: CAISDGPSYEQYF
cdr3_nt: TGTGCCATCAGTGACGGTCCCTCCTACGAGCAGTACTTC

d_call: TRBD1
j_call: TRBJ2-3
v_call: TRBV30
clone_size: many
cdr3_aa: CAWSWTGSTDTQYF
cdr3_nt: TGTGCCTGGAGTTGGACAGGGAGCACAGATACGCAGTATTTT

d_call: -
j_call: TRBJ2-5
v_call: TRBV28
clone_size: -
cdr3_aa: CASRSPRGGEETQYF
cdr3_nt: TGTGCCAGCAGATCCCCCCGGGGTGGAGAAGAGACCCAGTACTTC

d_call: -
j_call: TRBJ2-3
v_call: TRBV20-1
clone_size: many
cdr3_aa: CSAGPLGGPSTDTQYF
cdr3_nt: TGCAGTGCTGGGCCGCTCGGGGGACCGAGCACAGATACGCAGTATTTT

d_call: -
j_call: TRBJ1-6
v_call: TRBV5-4
clone_size: -
cdr3_aa: CASTIQGTGSPLHF
cdr3_nt: TGTGCCAGCACGATTCAGGGAACCGGTTCACCCCTCCACTTT

d_call: TRBD1
j_call: TRBJ1-1
v_call: TRBV6-6
clone_size: many
cdr3_aa: CASSLSRDREGTEAFF
cdr3_nt: TGTGCCAGCAGTTTAAGCCGGGACAGGGAGGGCACTGAAGCTTTCTTT

d_call: TRBD2
j_call: TRBJ2-3
v_call: TRBV4-1
clone_size: once
cdr3_aa: CASSQDGTKSDTQYF
cdr3_nt: TGCGCCAGCAGCCAAGATGGGACTAAATCAGATACGCAGTATTTT

d_call: TRBD1
j_call: TRBJ2-7
v_call: TRBV5-1
clone_size: many
cdr3_aa: CASSLRQGADYEQYF
cdr3_nt: TGCGCCAGCAGCTTACGACAGGGAGCCGACTACGAGCAGTACTTC

d_call: -
j_call: TRBJ2-7
v_call: TRBV20-1
clone_size: -
cdr3_aa: CSAIPTGARYEQYF
cdr3_nt: TGCAGTGCTATACCGACGGGGGCGCGCTACGAGCAGTACTTC

d_call: -
j_call: TRBJ2-1
v_call: TRBV27
clone_size: few
cdr3_aa: CASSLSGQINEQFF
cdr3_nt: TGTGCCAGCAGTTTATCGGGGCAAATAAATGAGCAGTTCTTC

d_call: -
j_call: TRBJ1-4
v_call: TRBV5-1
clone_size: many
cdr3_aa: CASSLAGANEKLFF
cdr3_nt: TGCGCCAGCAGCTTGGCAGGGGCAAATGAAAAACTGTTTTTT

d_call: -
j_call: TRBJ1-1
v_call: TRBV7-3
clone_size: -
cdr3_aa: CASSLTGREAFF
cdr3_nt: TGTGCCAGCAGCTTAACGGGCAGGGAAGCTTTCTTT

d_call: -
j_call: TRBJ1-3
v_call: TRBV7-6
clone_size: -
cdr3_aa: CASSLRGNTIYF
cdr3_nt: TGTGCCAGCAGCTTAAGGGGAAACACCATATATTTT

d_call: -
j_call: TRBJ1-1
v_call: TRBV5-5
clone_size: many
cdr3_aa: CASSLRPLNTEAFF
cdr3_nt: TGTGCCAGCAGCTTGAGGCCCCTGAACACTGAAGCTTTCTTT

d_call: -
j_call: TRBJ1-1
v_call: TRBV2
clone_size: many
cdr3_aa: CASSGRQNTEAFF
cdr3_nt: TGTGCCAGCAGTGGAAGGCAGAACACTGAAGCTTTCTTT